The clone carrying this T cell receptor (beta chain) was observed a single time. Its antigen is currently unknown. This entry comes from a study of OX40 agonist ivuxolimab in advanced cancers. Study summary: The group had a mean age of 60 years, ranged from 23 to 79, and was 75% to 85% male.

The CDR3 loop spans 14 amino acids. Germline V gene data show CDR1 as MNHEY and CDR2 as SVGAGI. The J segment lost 1 base and the V segment lost 4 bases, leaving 3 bases of the junction unmatched. The method was immunoSEQ multiplex PCR; TCRdb's version includes in-frame clones alone and lacks a portion of them. The sample holds 55,000 to 80,000 clones; over 75% are singletons and the top ten take around 1%. The study's findings and limits: There was clonal expansion of CD4+ and CD8+ blood T cells by week 6 at 0.1 to 3.0 mg/kg. Nonresponders included some who also had low normalized T-cell clonal expansion. Expanded clones were, on average, more numerous among CD8+ T cells than CD4+.

The sequences come from CD4+ or CD8+ T cells sorted from blood, collected in a trial of the OX40 agonist ivuxolimab. The TCR was taken from an adult with an advanced solid tumor such as melanoma, head and neck, liver or kidney cancer. The rearrangement joins TRBV6-5 to TRBJ1-1; TRBD1 agrees at 7 bases. The CDR3 reads CASSSTGPNTEAFF. For the CDR3, the DNA is TGTGCCAGCAGTTCGACAGGGCCGAACACTGAAGCTTTCTTT.